The 14 T cell receptor beta chains below come from one sample, sequenced in a study of blood T cell repertoires in COVID-19 (dated by TCRdb to about 2020). The protocol used for the library was the immunoSEQ multiplex PCR assay. TCRdb mirrors the immuneACCESS table, restricted to in-frame sequences. Some clones are absent from its copies; in checked studies, under half trace to an unresolved V gene, and the reason for the others is unknown. The sample includes about 150,000 clones, with about 86% observed a single time. The ten largest account for roughly 7% of the sample. Sequences were obtained from peripheral blood. The source is a man aged 45-65 years with active or convalescent COVID-19.

The rearrangement joins TRBV28 to TRBJ1-6, with D hard to call. This CDR3 has 14 residues. The ends were cut back, 2 bases at V and 6 bases at J, with 8 bases in the middle. Germline CDR1 and CDR2: MDHEN and SYDVKM. For the CDR3, the DNA is TGTGCCAGCAGTTTAGCAGGCCTTAATTCACCCCTCCACTTT. This codes for CASSLAGLNSPLHF.

J is TRBJ2-2 and V is TRBV7-9, with 16 nucleotides matching TRBD2. V was clipped by 4 bases and J by 7 bases; unmatched bases: 6. This CDR3 has 17 residues. Looked up from germline, CDR1 is SEHNR and CDR2 is FQNEAQ (reference sequence). CDR3 coding DNA: TGTGCCAGCAGCTCGGGACTAGCGGGAGGGCCTGACGGGGAGCTGTTTTTT. Protein: CASSSGLAGGPDGELFF.

This chain links TRBV6-6 with TRBJ2-5; TRBD1 matches at 7 bases. The V gene end was trimmed by 6 bases and the J gene end by 1 base; junction bases not matched to a gene: 8. This CDR3 has 15 amino acids. Germline V gene data show CDR1 as MNHNY and CDR2 as SVGAGI (reference sequence). The CDR3 DNA sequence: TGTGCCAGCAGCTTATTTACAGGGGCCCAAGAGACCCAGTACTTC. Residues: CASSLFTGAQETQYF.

The V and J genes are TRBV7-2 and TRBJ2-1, with TRBD1 matching 10 bases. The germline gives CDR1 SGHTA, CDR2 FQGNSA. The CDR3 length is 16 residues. J was trimmed by 9 bases and V by 1 base; bases with no gene match: 9. The CDR3 reads CASSLVGTGAGGEQFF. The CDR3 DNA follows: TGTGCCAGCAGCTTAGTGGGGACAGGGGCAGGAGGTGAGCAGTTCTTC.

This chain connects TRBV7-8 to TRBJ2-1; TRBD2 might be the D (6 bases). This CDR3 region has 14 residues. The ends were cut back, 7 bases at V and 4 bases at J, with 14 bases in the middle. Germline V gene data show CDR1 as SGHVS and CDR2 as FQNEAQ. In nucleotides, the CDR3 is TGTGCCAGCATGACCGGCGGGGCTTACAATGAGCAGTTCTTC. This translates into CASMTGGAYNEQFF.

J is TRBJ1-3 and V is TRBV28; D is undetermined. The V gene's germline CDR1 is MDHEN and CDR2 SYDVKM. The CDR3 runs 13 residues. Trimming cost V 4 bases and J 8 bases, with 12 bases left between them. CDR3 sequence: CASSSGGWHTIYF. CDR3 nucleotides: TGTGCCAGCAGTTCCGGAGGGTGGCACACCATATATTTT.

This rearrangement joins TRBV7-9 to TRBJ2-1, with D tentatively TRBD2 (5 bases). The germline V gene encodes CDR1 SEHNR and CDR2 FQNEAQ (reference sequence). Between the trimmed V and J ends, which lost 4 bases and 0 bases, there was a span of 16 bases. The CDR3 is 17 amino acids. The CDR3 sequence is CASSSVSFRDSYNEQFF. In nucleotides, the CDR3 is TGTGCCAGCAGCTCCGTAAGCTTCCGGGACTCCTACAATGAGCAGTTCTTC.

The V gene is TRBV5-1, the J gene TRBJ1-1; D uncertain. With 1 base removed from V and 0 bases from J, the gap between germline ends came to 7 bases. This CDR3 has 14 amino acids. From germline, CDR1 is SGHRS and CDR2 YFSETQ. For the CDR3, the DNA is TGCGCCAGCAGCTTGAACACCATGAACACTGAAGCTTTCTTT. This translates into CASSLNTMNTEAFF.

The V call is TRBV6-5, the J call TRBJ1-6; D unclear. The germline V gene has CDR1 MNHEY and CDR2 SVGAGI. The CDR3 spans 16 residues. Trimming pared 0 bases from V and 4 bases from J, leaving 10 bases between. CDR3: CASSYSIQKYNSPLHF. The CDR3 nucleotides are TGTGCCAGCAGTTACTCGATACAGAAATATAATTCACCCCTCCACTTT.

The rearrangement uses TRBV7-2 and TRBJ2-7; tentative D call: TRBD1 (6 bases). Germline CDR1 SGHTA, CDR2 FQGNSA. The CDR3 sequence is 16 residues long. The V and J ends lost 5 bases and 1 base respectively, with 18 bases between them. Here the CDR3 reads CASSRGTTMISYEQYF. CDR3 coding DNA: TGTGCCAGCAGCAGAGGGACAACGATGATTTCCTACGAGCAGTACTTC.

This chain uses TRBV5-1 with TRBJ2-5; D perhaps matches TRBD1 (6 bases). V was clipped by 5 bases and J by 2 bases, with 16 bases between them. The CDR3 totals 15 residues. CDR1 and CDR2 from the germline V gene are SGHRS and YFSETQ. This chain's CDR3 is CASSLLGAAQETQYF. DNA of the CDR3: TGCGCCAGCAGTCTCCTGGGGGCAGCACAAGAGACCCAGTACTTC.

The count of this clone is one. The gene calls are TRBV19 and TRBJ2-1, with 12 bases aligning to TRBD1. V gave up 5 bases and J gave up 7 bases; unmatched junction bases: 9. This CDR3 spans 16 amino acids. The germline V gene encodes CDR1 LNHDA and CDR2 SQIVND (reference sequence). The CDR3 reads CASSPLWDRGRNEQFF. The CDR3 DNA sequence: TGTGCCAGTAGTCCCTTGTGGGACAGGGGGCGGAATGAGCAGTTCTTC.

V is TRBV30 and J is TRBJ1-2; TRBD1 matches at 11 bases. Per the germline V gene, CDR1 is GTSNPN and CDR2 is SVGIG (reference sequence). J was trimmed by 14 bases and V by 0 bases; bases with no gene match: 8. The CDR3 length is 13 residues. CDR3 sequence reads: CAWSVIGQGASTF. DNA for the CDR3: TGTGCCTGGAGTGTAATCGGACAGGGGGCGTCGACCTTC.

The V gene is TRBV9, the J gene TRBJ2-7, with a possible D match to TRBD2 (7 bases). The CDR3 extends over 15 amino acids. V was trimmed by 0 bases and J by 3 bases, leaving 13 bases between them. Germline CDR1 and CDR2: SGDLS and YYNGEE. Here the CDR3 DNA reads TGTGCCAGCAGCGTAGGGGGGCGGGGGCACTACGAGCAGTACTTC. Translating gives CASSVGGRGHYEQYF.